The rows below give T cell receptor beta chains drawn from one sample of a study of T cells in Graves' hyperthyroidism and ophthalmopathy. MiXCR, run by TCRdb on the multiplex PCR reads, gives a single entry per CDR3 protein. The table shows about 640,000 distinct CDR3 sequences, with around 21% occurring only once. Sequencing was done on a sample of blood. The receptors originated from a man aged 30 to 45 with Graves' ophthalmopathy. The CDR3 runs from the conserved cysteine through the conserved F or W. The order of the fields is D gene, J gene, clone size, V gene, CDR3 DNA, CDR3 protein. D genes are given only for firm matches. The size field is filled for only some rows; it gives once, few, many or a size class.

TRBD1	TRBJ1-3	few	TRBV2	TGTGCCAGCAGTAATCAGGGGGCTTTCTCTGGAAACACCATATATTTT	CASSNQGAFSGNTIYF
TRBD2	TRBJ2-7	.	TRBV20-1	TGCAGTGCTAGCGACCCCGGGGGGAGCTCCTACGAGCAGTACTTC	CSASDPGGSSYEQYF
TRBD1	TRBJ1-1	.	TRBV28	TGTGCCAGCAGTCCTGACAGGGGGAAGAAGGGCACTGAAGCTTTCTTT	CASSPDRGKKGTEAFF
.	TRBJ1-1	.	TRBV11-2	TGTGCCAGCAGCTTGGGACGGGGATCTGAAGCTTTCTTT	CASSLGRGSEAFF
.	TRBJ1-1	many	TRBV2	TGTGCCAGCAGTGAAAGAGTAGACGGAATAATGAACACTGAAGCTTTCTTT	CASSERVDGIMNTEAFF
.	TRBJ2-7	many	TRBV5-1	TGCGCCAGCAGCTTGCCAGGGCAGGACTACGAGCAGTACTTC	CASSLPGQDYEQYF
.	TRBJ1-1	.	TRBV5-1	TGCGCCAGCAGCTTGGGGGTAATCCACACTGAAGCTTTCTTT	CASSLGVIHTEAFF
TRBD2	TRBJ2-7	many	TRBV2	TGTGCCAGCAGTGTCACTAGCGGGAGCGGCGAGCAGTACTTC	CASSVTSGSGEQYF
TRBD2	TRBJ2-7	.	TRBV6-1	TGTGCCAGCAGCCCCGGGACTAGCGGAAGGGTCGAGCAGTACTTC	CASSPGTSGRVEQYF
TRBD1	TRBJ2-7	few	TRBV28	TGTGCCAGCAGTCTACGGACAGGGGGCCCCTGCGAGCAGTACTTC	CASSLRTGGPCEQYF
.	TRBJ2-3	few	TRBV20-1	TGCAGTGCTGATCCCAGCGGAACAGATACGCAGTATTTT	CSADPSGTDTQYF
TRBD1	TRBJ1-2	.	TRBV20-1	TGCAGCGATCGACAGGGCTATGGCTACACCTTC	CSDRQGYGYTF
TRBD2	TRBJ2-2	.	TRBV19	TGTGCCAGTAGTCCGCCGGGACAGGGACTAGCGGGCTCTCTCACCGGGGAGCTGTTTTTT	CASSPPGQGLAGSLTGELFF
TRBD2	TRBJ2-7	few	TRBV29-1	TGCAGCGTCGCGGGGACTAGCGCAAATACCTACGAGCAGTACTTC	CSVAGTSANTYEQYF
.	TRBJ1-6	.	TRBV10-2	TGCGCCAGCAGTGACGGGGCCATATATAATTCACCCCTCCACTTT	CASSDGAIYNSPLHF
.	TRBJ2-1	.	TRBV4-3	TGCGCCAGCAGCCAAGCCTTCGATGAGCAGTTCTTC	CASSQAFDEQFF
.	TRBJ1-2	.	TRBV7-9	TGTGCCAGCAGCCCAGTGAGCCCCGGGCGAGGCTACACCTTC	CASSPVSPGRGYTF
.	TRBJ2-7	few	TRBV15	TGTGCCACCAGCAGAGGACGGGGAACCGGGGTGGAGCAGTACTTC	CATSRGRGTGVEQYF
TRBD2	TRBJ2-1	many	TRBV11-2	TGTGCCAGCAGCACCGGACTAGCGGGAGGGCTTGCCACTTACAATGAGCAGTTCTTC	CASSTGLAGGLATYNEQFF
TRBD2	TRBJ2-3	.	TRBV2	TGTGCCAGCAAGTTTAGCGGGACTAGCACAGATACGCAGTATTTT	CASKFSGTSTDTQYF
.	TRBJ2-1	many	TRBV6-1	TGTGCCAGCAGCGTCCATCCGACCACTACAACCCCCTACAATGAGCAGTTCTTC	CASSVHPTTTTPYNEQFF
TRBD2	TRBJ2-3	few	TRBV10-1	TGCGCCAGCAGTGAACTCGGGAGGAGCACAGATACGCAGTATTTT	CASSELGRSTDTQYF
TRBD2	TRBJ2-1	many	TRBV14	TGTGCCAGCAGCCAAGAATGGCGGGAGAGCGGGGGAAATGAGCAGTTCTTC	CASSQEWRESGGNEQFF
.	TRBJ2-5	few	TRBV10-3	TGTGCCATCAGTGGACGAGGGGAGACCCAGTACTTC	CAISGRGETQYF
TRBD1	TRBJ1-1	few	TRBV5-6	TGTGCCAGCAGACCAGGACAGGGGGGGACTGAAGCTTTCTTT	CASRPGQGGTEAFF
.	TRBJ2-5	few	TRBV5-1	TGCGCCAGCAGCCTGACAAGTCGCCCGGTGGAGACCCAGTACTTC	CASSLTSRPVETQYF
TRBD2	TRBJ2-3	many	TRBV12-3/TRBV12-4	TGTGCCAGCAGTTTTCCCGGGGGGGCAGATACGCAGTATTTT	CASSFPGGADTQYF
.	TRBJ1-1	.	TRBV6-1	TGTGCCAGCAGTAATTCGCTTAAGAACACTGAAGCTTTCTTT	CASSNSLKNTEAFF
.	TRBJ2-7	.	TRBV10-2	TGCGCCAGCAGTGAACCCCTAGCGCTCACCTACGAGCAGTACTTC	CASSEPLALTYEQYF